Listed below are T cell receptor beta chains from one sample, sequenced in a study of OX40 agonist ivuxolimab in advanced cancers. The data were produced by immunoSEQ multiplex PCR, yet TCRdb's version contains in-frame clones alone and is incomplete. The table includes roughly 120,000 clones, roughly 90% detected once. Material: CD4+ or CD8+ T cells sorted from blood, obtained in a trial of the OX40 agonist ivuxolimab. Receptors originate from an adult with an advanced solid tumor such as melanoma, head and neck, liver or kidney cancer. The conserved cysteine and the conserved F or W are not part of the CDR3 here. Fields, in order: D gene, V gene, CDR3 protein. A D gene is named only where the DNA matches it firmly.

-,TRBV19,ASSGGWFNEQF
-,TRBV28,ASSLGQLNTEAF
-,TRBV12-5,ASGLDTDVRGQVYNEQF
-,TRBV4-2,ASSQLGVKQETQY
-,TRBV7-9,ASSQDSLHQETQY
-,TRBV15,ATSRDLSVNTEAF
TRBD2,TRBV28,ASSLGGDLGYEQY
TRBD2,TRBV9,ASSVDGRGPQETQY
-,TRBV5-6,ASSLGLGGVSTDTQY
-,TRBV19,ASKQVMVKAEAF
-,TRBV5-1,ASSPNRGAEGEKLF
-,TRBV9,ASSYSGELF
TRBD2,TRBV4-3,ASSQDFGAGGSTGELF